These 27 T cell receptor beta chains were all obtained from the same sample, sequenced in a study of post-analysis software for immune sequencing data. Findings and caveats of the study: Five TRBV segments were more frequent in patients than controls; TRBV5-6, TRBV5-1 and TRBV20-1 belonged to this group.

Antigen specificity for these receptors is unknown. TCR beta libraries were prepared from cDNA with unique molecular identifiers. TCRdb recomputed calls from the PCR reads with MiXCR, one row per CDR3 protein. Counted here are about half a million distinct CDR3 sequences, roughly 34% occurring once; the ten biggest clones make up roughly 6%. The sequencing sample was made of blood. The receptors were sampled from a girl under 18 with multiple sclerosis.

The chain employs TRBV4-1 and TRBJ2-5; D not resolved. This CDR3 has 16 residues. The germline CDR1 and CDR2 sequences are MGHRA and YSYEKL. V lost 1 base and J 2 bases, leaving 14 bases between the germline ends. The CDR3 reads CASSQGEWQTQETQYF. The DNA of the CDR3 is TGCGCCAGCAGCCAAGGAGAATGGCAGACACAAGAGACCCAGTACTTC.

A few counts support this clonotype. The rearrangement links TRBV7-3 to TRBJ2-3; possible D gene TRBD1, 7 bases. The CDR3 is made up of 15 amino acids. Trimming cost V 7 bases and J 5 bases, with 19 bases left between them. Germline CDR1 SGHTA, CDR2 FQGTGA. The CDR3: CASTQLGTAGDTQYF. The CDR3 DNA follows: TGTGCCAGCACTCAGCTAGGGACAGCGGGAGATACGCAGTATTTT.

This chain uses TRBV3-1 with TRBJ2-3; D gene uncertain. CDR1 is LGHDT, CDR2 YNNKEL, per germline (reference sequence). The V and J ends lost 1 base and 6 bases respectively, with 11 bases between them. This CDR3 comprises 14 residues. As DNA, the CDR3 is TGTGCCAGCAGCCAAGGACGGCGATTGGATACGCAGTATTTT. Translating gives CASSQGRRLDTQYF.

This chain links TRBV5-5 with TRBJ1-1; D gene uncertain. The CDR3 runs to 15 residues. The ends were cut back, 1 base at V and 1 base at J, with 11 bases in the middle. The germline V gene encodes CDR1 SGHKS and CDR2 YYEKEE (reference sequence). The CDR3, as DNA: TGTGCCAGCAGCTTGAGGAGTACAGCGAACACTGAAGCTTTCTTT. It encodes CASSLRSTANTEAFF.

This clonotype showed up just once. This rearrangement joins TRBV20-1 to TRBJ2-5; 8 bases line up with TRBD2. CDR1 DFQATT and CDR2 SNEGSKA come from the germline V gene (reference sequence). This CDR3 spans 13 amino acids. Trimming removed 3 bases from V and 5 bases from J; junction bases left unmatched: 5. This CDR3 reads CSARTGGAETQYF. DNA for the CDR3: TGCAGTGCTAGGACCGGGGGGGCGGAGACCCAGTACTTC.

This clonotype occurred a few times. The V call is TRBV11-2, the J call TRBJ2-5; perhaps TRBD1 as D (6 bases). The V gene's germline CDR1 is SGHAT and CDR2 FQNNGV. This CDR3 region has 14 residues. V dropped 11 bases and J dropped 5 bases, with 21 bases sitting between them. The CDR3 nucleotides are TGTGCCGACAGCTTAGGAGGTGGGGGCGAGACCCAGTACTTC. Translated: CADSLGGGGETQYF.

This CDR3 reads CASSLLRSYLNTEAFF. The CDR3, as DNA: TGCGCCAGCAGCTTGTTAAGATCCTATTTGAACACTGAAGCTTTCTTT. The V call is TRBV5-1, the J call TRBJ1-1; D is unresolved. Trimming shortened V by 1 base and J by 0 bases, and 13 bases separated the two germline ends. CDR3 length: 16 amino acids. Germline V gene data show CDR1 as SGHRS and CDR2 as YFSETQ.

The V and J genes are TRBV6-5 and TRBJ2-4, with TRBD2 matching over 8 bases. The tail of the sequence fits TRBJ2-5 better, so the J call may be wrong. The CDR3 spans 15 residues. Per the germline V gene, CDR1 is MNHEY and CDR2 is SVGAGI. CDR3 DNA: TGTGCCAGCAGGCCTCCGGGACTAGTTCAAGAGACCCAGTACTTC. Protein product: CASRPPGLVQETQYF.

V gene TRBV19 combines with J gene TRBJ1-1; maybe TRBD1 (5 bases). This CDR3 is built from 14 residues. Germline V lookup: CDR1 LNHDA, CDR2 SQIVND (reference sequence). V was pared by 5 bases and J by 1 base, with 11 bases between. This CDR3 is CASSGRVSNTEAFF. CDR3 in DNA: TGTGCCAGTAGTGGCAGGGTCTCGAACACTGAAGCTTTCTTT.

The V and J genes are TRBV6-2 or TRBV6-3 and TRBJ1-1; unclear D gene. The CDR3 sequence is 17 residues long. Trimming left V 0 bases short and J 0 bases short, with 14 bases between. Germline CDR1 reads MNHEY; CDR2 reads SVGEGT. CDR3 coding DNA: TGTGCCAGCAGTTACTCGATTATCGGCAGATTGAACACTGAAGCTTTCTTT. It translates to CASSYSIIGRLNTEAFF.

This chain connects TRBV10-3 to TRBJ1-2; 9 bases are a match to TRBD1. The ends lost 0 bases at V and 6 bases at J; junction bases unmatched: 2. CDR1 and CDR2 (germline): ENHRY, SYGVKD. The CDR3 has 14 amino acids. CDR3 region: CAISESRTGDGYTF. The CDR3 DNA sequence: TGTGCCATCAGTGAGTCTAGGACAGGGGATGGCTACACCTTC.

The chain carries TRBV15 and TRBJ2-5; 9 nucleotides match TRBD2. This CDR3 is built from 14 residues. V gave up 1 base and J gave up 5 bases; unmatched junction bases: 2. Germline V gene data show CDR1 as LNHNV and CDR2 as YYDKDF (reference sequence). The CDR3 sequence: CATSRGLAVETQYF. The CDR3 DNA reads TGTGCCACCAGCAGAGGACTAGCGGTCGAGACCCAGTACTTC.

As for this clonotype: The junction does not match germline at one end; this may be a read error. The rearrangement uses TRBV20-1 and TRBJ2-7, with 7 bases identical to TRBD2. The CDR3 contains 14 residues. Germline values: CDR1 DFQATT, CDR2 SNEGSKA (reference sequence). The CDR3 protein is CSARFGEGVHEQYF. DNA for the CDR3: TGCAGCGCTAGATTTGGGGAGGGTGTCCACGAGCAGTACTTC.

This clonotype was observed a handful of times. The chain combines TRBV20-1 with TRBJ2-4; no firm D call. The V end was cut by 4 bases, the J end by 4 bases, with 17 bases between. This CDR3 is built from 15 residues. Germline V gene lookup returns CDR1 DFQATT and CDR2 SNEGSKA (reference sequence). CDR3 sequence (DNA): TGCAGTGCTAACACGGACCGTCCGAAAAAAAACATTCAGTACTTC. This sequence encodes CSANTDRPKKNIQYF.

The rearrangement joins TRBV20-1 to TRBJ1-6, with TRBD1 matching 7 bases. Germline V CDR1 and CDR2: DFQATT, SNEGSKA (reference sequence). J gave up 0 bases and V 1 base, and 6 bases lay outside the gene matches. The CDR3 length is 17 residues. The CDR3 DNA follows: TGCAGTGCTAGAGTTGGGACAGCGAGCTCCTATAATTCACCCCTCCACTTT. Encoded protein: CSARVGTASSYNSPLHF.

This clonotype was found a few times. The rearrangement links TRBV3-1 to TRBJ2-5, with TRBD2 as a possible D gene (6 bases). Trimming removed 4 bases from V and 4 bases from J, with 16 bases in between. Germline V CDR1 and CDR2: LGHDT, YNNKEL (reference sequence). The CDR3 runs 15 residues. The CDR3 DNA reads TGTGCCAGCAGCCGCACGGGGGACGTGACAGAGACCCAGTACTTC. Translating gives CASSRTGDVTETQYF.

This chain's CDR3 is CASSRLLAGGLEQYF. CDR3 nucleotide sequence: TGTGCCAGCAGCCGGTTACTAGCGGGGGGGCTCGAGCAGTACTTC. The V and J genes are TRBV7-9 and TRBJ2-7; 13 nucleotides match TRBD2. Germline V gene lookup returns CDR1 SEHNR and CDR2 FQNEAQ (reference sequence). J gave up 6 bases and V 5 bases, and 7 bases lay outside the gene matches. CDR3 length: 15 residues.

The V and J genes are TRBV4-1 and TRBJ1-1; D might be TRBD1 (5 bases). Trimming pared 4 bases from V and 1 base from J, leaving 13 bases between. The germline V gene encodes CDR1 MGHRA and CDR2 YSYEKL. This CDR3 region has 15 residues. The CDR3 sequence is CASSLSGLANTEAFF. CDR3 sequence (DNA): TGCGCCAGCAGCCTTTCGGGACTAGCGAACACTGAAGCTTTCTTT.

The chain employs TRBV7-6 and TRBJ2-3; the D is unclear. Per germline, CDR1 SGHVS and CDR2 FNYEAQ. V shed 5 bases and J shed 6 bases, with 9 bases lying between them. The CDR3 totals 12 residues. The CDR3 bases are TGTGCCAGCAGCCTCCCGCTGGATACGCAGTATTTT. The encoded protein is CASSLPLDTQYF.

This sequence joins TRBV6-2 or TRBV6-3 and TRBJ2-3; D gene ambiguous. Germline CDR1 is MNHEY and CDR2 is SVGEGT. The germline V and J ends were trimmed by 2 bases and 0 bases, with 9 bases remaining between them. The CDR3 spans 15 residues. In DNA form, the CDR3 reads TGTGCCAGCAGTTACGACGGCCTCAGCACAGATACGCAGTATTTT. Protein sequence: CASSYDGLSTDTQYF.

A word on this clonotype: At one end, the junction sequence differs from germline, possibly due to a read error. The chain combines TRBV6-5 with TRBJ2-5; perhaps D is TRBD1 or TRBD2 (5 bases each). The CDR3 has 15 residues. Germline values: CDR1 MNHEY, CDR2 SVGAGI. CDR3 DNA: TGTGCCAGCAGCCCTCCCTTGGGGGTCCAAGAGACCCGGTACTTC. As protein: CASSPPLGVQETRYF.

This clonotype was observed a few times. This chain links TRBV20-1 with TRBJ1-1; TRBD1 might be the D (5 bases). The CDR3 has 15 residues. Germline values: CDR1 DFQATT, CDR2 SNEGSKA (reference sequence). Deletions cut 6 bases from V and 0 bases from J, with 17 bases between. CDR3 bases: TGCAGTGCCTCTGGGGGGAGTTCAATGAACACTGAAGCTTTCTTT. Amino acid sequence: CSASGGSSMNTEAFF.

This rearrangement joins TRBV6-6 to TRBJ1-2; a weak D match, TRBD1 (6 bases). The CDR3 contains 15 residues. Trimming stripped 0 bases from V and 8 bases from J, with 16 bases between. Germline V gene sequence: CDR1 MNHNY, CDR2 SVGAGI (reference sequence). CDR3 protein: CASSYSSGGAGGYTF. DNA of the CDR3: TGTGCCAGCAGTTACTCTAGCGGGGGGGCCGGAGGCTACACCTTC.

This chain uses TRBV10-3 with TRBJ1-2; a possible D gene is TRBD1 (6 bases). The CDR3 has 16 amino acids. Germline loops: CDR1 ENHRY, CDR2 SYGVKD. Trimming took off 1 base at V and 1 base at J, with 13 bases between the two ends. CDR3 residues: CAISEFAGEFNYGYTF. CDR3 nucleotide sequence: TGTGCCATCAGTGAGTTTGCAGGGGAATTTAACTATGGCTACACCTTC.

V usage is TRBV20-1 and J usage is TRBJ2-2, with TRBD2 as a possible D gene (5 bases). This CDR3 is built from 15 residues. V was pared by 1 base and J by 5 bases, with 14 bases between. Germline V gene lookup returns CDR1 DFQATT and CDR2 SNEGSKA (reference sequence). CDR3 nucleotide sequence: TGCAGTGCTAGAGTCCAGGAGGTGGGGACCGGGGAGCTGTTTTTT. This codes for CSARVQEVGTGELFF.

The rearrangement uses TRBV7-6 and TRBJ2-3, with 7 bases aligning to TRBD2. Trimming at V came to 0 bases and at J to 6 bases, leaving 3 bases not matched to a gene. This CDR3 comprises 14 residues. Germline V gives CDR1 SGHVS, CDR2 FNYEAQ. The CDR3 coding sequence is TGTGCCAGCAGCTTAGCGGCTAGCGGTGATACGCAGTATTTT. It yields the protein CASSLAASGDTQYF.

This clonotype was counted only a few times. V gene TRBV4-1 combines with J gene TRBJ2-1, with unresolved D. V lost 3 bases, J lost 15 bases, and 15 bases lay in between. Germline values: CDR1 MGHRA, CDR2 YSYEKL. There are 12 residues in the CDR3. The CDR3 is CASSQLGTRRFF. The CDR3 DNA sequence: TGCGCCAGCAGCCAGCTGGGTACTCGCCGGTTCTTC.